This entry describes one T cell receptor (beta chain). Its target is not known. Primers included in the PCR were 60 Vbeta and 13 Jbeta primers. Profiled with immunoSEQ multiplex PCR; TCRdb holds only in-frame clones, not every one. The sample lists some 50,000 clones; around 67% were seen once. These data are taken from a study of cytomegalovirus exposure and HLA in healthy donors. Findings and limits, study-wide: Beyond CMV serostatus, there was no information to go on about immune exposure. For most TCR beta V segments, an earlier analysis put the productive rate at about 90% or about 30% of the time.

Between the trimmed V and J ends, which lost 4 bases and 7 bases, there was a span of 15 bases. The CDR3 totals 15 residues. Germline V CDR1 and CDR2: SGHDT, YYEEEE. Sequencing was done on a sample of PBMCs. This clonotype was obtained from a woman aged 45-59 years in good health and CMV-seropositive. The rearrangement links TRBV5-6 to TRBJ1-6; no firm D call. CDR3 residues: CASSLRGRGNSPLHF. The CDR3 coding sequence is TGTGCCAGCAGCCTGCGAGGGAGAGGGAATTCACCCCTCCACTTT.